This T cell receptor (beta chain) appears in the sequencing data of a study of shared clonotypes between healthy human individuals. Whole-study context: CD8 memory received one plate per donor, CD8 naive two, CD4 memory three and CD4 naive three. Study-level findings and limits: Sampling involved blood alone; tissue repertoires likely differ.

The CDR3 consists of 18 residues. With V trimmed by 5 bases and J by 2 bases, 14 bases remained unmatched. Germline V gene lookup returns CDR1 SGHAT and CDR2 FQNNGV. Profiled with immunoSEQ multiplex PCR; TCRdb holds only in-frame clones, not every one. The table has about 1.5 million clones, 95% to 99% seen once; the top ten hold less than 0.55%. In this sample, this clone turned up once. The antigen is undetermined. The sequence came from a man between 25 and 39 years old in good health. The sample taken for sequencing was naive CD4+ T cells sorted from blood. Subset reported: CD45RA+ positively selected. The V call is TRBV11-2, the J call TRBJ2-5; TRBD2 aligns across 10 bases. The DNA for the CDR3 is TGTGCCAGCAGCCCCCCAAGGAAGCTAGCGGGAGTGCAAGAGACCCAGTACTTC. This translates into CASSPPRKLAGVQETQYF.